One T cell receptor beta chain is described in this entry. Its antigen is undetermined. Deep was the level used in running the assay. Repertoires were generated with immunoSEQ multiplex PCR, while TCRdb's copy carries only in-frame clones and drops some. The sample carries over a million clones, 96% recorded once. This CDR3 has 14 residues. V gave up 11 bases and J gave up 8 bases, with 21 bases separating them. Per the germline V gene, CDR1 is MDHEN and CDR2 is SYDVKM. These data belong to a study of shared clonotypes between healthy human individuals. Study-level results: Naive CD4 clonotype sharing across several donors was 4% to 5.5%. Generally, estimated richness proved larger in naive subsets than it did in memory subsets.

The TCR was taken from a man aged 25 to 45 in good health. The sequenced material came from naive CD4+ T cells sorted from blood. Regarding subset: CD45RA+ positively selected. The chain recombines TRBV28 with TRBJ1-4, with a weak D call TRBD1 (6 bases). CDR3 in DNA: TGTGCCTCGATCGGGGGGGCGCGGGTCGAAAAACTGTTTTTT. It codes for CASIGGARVEKLFF. Full variable domain (missing parts from reference TRBV28 and TRBJ1-4): DVKVTQSSRYLVKRTGEKVFLECVQDMDHENMFWYRQDPGLGLRLIYFSYDVKMKEKGDIPEGYSVSREKKERFSLILESASTNQTSMYLCASIGGARVEKLFFGSGTQLSVL.